This T cell receptor beta chain was retrieved from a study of blood T cell repertoires in COVID-19. Looking at the study overall: Specimens from acute and convalescent COVID-19 originated in the United States, Italy and Spain. The cDNA or gDNA used as material had been derived from T cells, B-cell-depleted T cells, or PBMCs.

The CDR3 consists of 14 residues. The V gene's germline CDR1 is MNHEY and CDR2 SVGAGI. The V and J ends lost 5 bases and 7 bases, in that order; junction bases with no gene match: 8. Authors' data handling: Cell counts per sample came from amplifying reference gene primers. Clones were read by immunoSEQ multiplex PCR, and TCRdb kept only the in-frame ones, dropping some. The V and J calls and clone size were taken over from that table, and D and trimming were inferred from the DNA. Of a few hundred thousand clones in the sample, roughly 86% were seen once. The sample was peripheral blood. The chain is built from TRBV6-5 and TRBJ2-4, with 7 bases lining up with TRBD1. This receptor was identified in a woman aged 50 to 65 who had recovered from COVID-19. The CDR3 loop is CASSRDRVVNIQYF. For the CDR3, the DNA is TGTGCCAGCAGTCGCGACAGGGTTGTGAACATTCAGTACTTC.